This is a list of T cell receptor beta chains from one sample in a study of cytomegalovirus exposure and HLA in healthy donors. Assay: immunoSEQ multiplex PCR; the TCRdb copy retains only in-frame clones and omits some. The data hold about 110,000 clones, with 65% to 75% observed a single time. Material: PBMCs. These receptors originate from a man aged 25 to 40 in good health and CMV-seropositive. Both conserved end residues are part of each CDR3. Each record gives: CDR3 DNA, CDR3 protein, V gene, D gene, J gene, clone size. D genes are given only for firm matches. Some rows have no size entry. The others give once, few or many, or a class for an expanded clone.

TGTGCCAGCTCCCGCTCCACAGGAGCGAACACTGAAGCTTTCTTT	CASSRSTGANTEAFF	TRBV18	-	TRBJ1-1	-
TGTGCCAGCAGCTTAGCAGCGGGGGGTTCCGATACGCAGTATTTT	CASSLAAGGSDTQYF	TRBV7-9	TRBD2	TRBJ2-3	-
TGTGCCACCAGCCCAGGGGGCAGGGAGACCCAGTACTTC	CATSPGGRETQYF	TRBV15	TRBD1	TRBJ2-5	-
TGTGCCAGCAGCGAGGGACAGGGAGACACTGAAGCTTTCTTT	CASSEGQGDTEAFF	TRBV9	TRBD1	TRBJ1-1	few
TGTGCCAGCAGCGCGACAGGGTCCACAGATACGCAGTATTTT	CASSATGSTDTQYF	TRBV9	TRBD1	TRBJ2-3	-
TGTGCCAGCAGTGCCGGGACAGGGGTCACCGGGGAGCTGTTTTTT	CASSAGTGVTGELFF	TRBV28	TRBD1	TRBJ2-2	-
TGTGCTAGTGGGTCCGGGACAGGGGACACCGGGGAGCTGTTTTTT	CASGSGTGDTGELFF	TRBV12-5	TRBD1	TRBJ2-2	-
TGTGCCAGCAGTTACGGCGGGGAAAATACAGATACGCAGTATTTT	CASSYGGENTDTQYF	TRBV6-6	-	TRBJ2-3	few
TGTGCCAGCAGTGACTGGAACAGGGTAGGCAATGAGCAGTTCTTC	CASSDWNRVGNEQFF	TRBV6-4	-	TRBJ2-1	-
TGTGCCAGCAGCTTTGATCGGTACGAGCAGTACTTC	CASSFDRYEQYF	TRBV7-2	-	TRBJ2-7	-
TGTGCCAGCAGTTTCCAGGTGAGAGAGACCCAGTACTTC	CASSFQVRETQYF	TRBV28	-	TRBJ2-5	once
TGTGCCAGCAGCTTAAAAGGACAGGGACCGCATGGCTACACCTTC	CASSLKGQGPHGYTF	TRBV13	TRBD1	TRBJ1-2	-
TGTGCCAGCAGTAGGGAGGAAGCGGGGGGGCAAGAGACCCAGTACTTC	CASSREEAGGQETQYF	TRBV2	TRBD2	TRBJ2-5	-
TGTGCCAGCAGCGTACGGGCTAGCGCTCCCAATGAGCAGTTCTTC	CASSVRASAPNEQFF	TRBV9	-	TRBJ2-1	-
TGTGCCAGCAGCTTACTGGACAGGGAGACAGATACGCAGTATTTT	CASSLLDRETDTQYF	TRBV7-3	TRBD1	TRBJ2-3	-
TGTGCCAGCAGTGAAGTACAGGGAAGCGGCTACACCTTC	CASSEVQGSGYTF	TRBV6-1	-	TRBJ1-2	-
TGTGCCAGCAGGGCGGGGGGGGAGACCACTGAAGCTTTCTTT	CASRAGGETTEAFF	TRBV6-5	-	TRBJ1-1	-
TGTGCCAGCAGCCCAGGGACAGGGGTGTTTAGCACTGAAGCTTTCTTT	CASSPGTGVFSTEAFF	TRBV7-8	TRBD1	TRBJ1-1	few
TGCGCCAGCAGCCACGGCGACAGGGGAGATAATCAGCAGTACTTC	CASSHGDRGDNQQYF	TRBV4-1	TRBD1	TRBJ2-7	-